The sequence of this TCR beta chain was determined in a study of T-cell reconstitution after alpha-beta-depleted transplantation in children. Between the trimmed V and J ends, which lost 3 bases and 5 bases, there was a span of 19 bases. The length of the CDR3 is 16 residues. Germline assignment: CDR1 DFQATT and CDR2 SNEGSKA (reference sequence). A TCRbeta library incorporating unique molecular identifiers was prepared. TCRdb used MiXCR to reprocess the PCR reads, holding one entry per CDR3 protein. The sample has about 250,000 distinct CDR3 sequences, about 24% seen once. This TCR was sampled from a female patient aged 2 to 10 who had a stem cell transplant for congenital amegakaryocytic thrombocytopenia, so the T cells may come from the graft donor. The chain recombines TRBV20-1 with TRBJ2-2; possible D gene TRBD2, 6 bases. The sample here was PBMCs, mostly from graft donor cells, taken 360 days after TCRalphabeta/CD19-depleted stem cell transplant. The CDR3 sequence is CSARNGRGLGTGELFF. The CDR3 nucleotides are TGCAGTGCTAGGAACGGGAGAGGTCTGGGAACCGGGGAGCTGTTTTTT.